The 23 T cell receptor beta chains given below trace back to one sample, sequenced in a study of Tregs in tolerant kidney transplant recipients. Profiling relied on immunoSEQ multiplex PCR, and the TCRdb table lists in-frame clones only, not all of them. The record lists more than 45,000 clones, of which the ten most abundant hold roughly 0.8%. The material sequenced was CD4+ T cells from blood, taken before the transplant. These TCRs come from a human donor who received a combined kidney and bone marrow transplant.

Of note for this clone: From the germline J gene comes the end of the CDR3, since the read stops 3 residues before it. The rearrangement links TRBV7-9 to TRBJ1-5, with D perhaps matching TRBD1 (6 bases). V lost 5 bases to trimming and J lost 6 bases, with 17 bases between them. CDR1 and CDR2 (germline): SEHNR, FQNEAQ (reference sequence). The CDR3 covers 15 residues. CDR3 sequence: CASSPIMTGTQPQHF. The part of the CDR3 DNA that was read is TGTGCCAGCAGCCCAATAATGACAGGAACTCAGCCC.

Turning to this clone: The sequenced fragment ends 3 residues before the CDR3 boundary, so the rest is inferred from the germline J gene. The chain recombines TRBV7-2 with TRBJ1-2; the match to TRBD1 covers 7 bases. Trimming cost V 5 bases and J 7 bases; bases outside gene matches: 4. CDR3 length: 12 residues. The germline gives CDR1 SGHTA, CDR2 FQGNSA. The CDR3: CASSETGSGYTF. The sequenced CDR3 bases are TGTGCCAGCAGCGAGACAGGGTCTGGC. The complete variable domain, with remaining parts taken from reference TRBV7-2 and TRBJ1-2, reads GAGVSQSPSNKVTEKGKDVELRCDPISGHTALYWYRQSLGQGLEFLIYFQGNSAPDKSGLPSDRFSAERTGGSVSTLTIQRTQQEDSAVYLCASSETGSGYTFGSGTRLTVV.

With regard to this clone: The read ends 3 residues before the CDR3 terminus; that terminus is restored from the germline J gene. V usage is TRBV29-1 and J usage is TRBJ2-5; unclear D gene. Germline loops: CDR1 SQVTM, CDR2 ANQGSEA. The length of the CDR3 is 12 residues. V was cut by 2 bases and J by 5 bases, with 9 bases left in between. The CDR3 sequence is CSVEQVHETQYF. The CDR3 DNA, read in part, is TGCAGCGTTGAACAGGTCCACGAGACC.

Points on this clone: The read halts 3 residues ahead of the CDR3 end, with the missing end drawn from the germline J gene. This chain connects TRBV29-1 to TRBJ2-3; D not certain. V lost 6 bases, J lost 0 bases, and 4 bases lay in between. The length of the CDR3 is 11 residues. Per the germline V gene, CDR1 is SQVTM and CDR2 is ANQGSEA. The CDR3 region is CSVPSTDTQYF. The sequenced part of the CDR3 DNA is TGCAGCGTCCCAAGCACAGATACG.

In the case of this clone: Read coverage stops 3 residues before the CDR3 terminus; the germline J gene supplies the remainder. J is TRBJ1-1 and V is TRBV6-4; the D is unclear. The germline gives CDR1 MRHNA, CDR2 SNTAGT. The V gene lost 3 bases and the J gene lost 1 base, with 6 bases spanning the gap. The CDR3 has 13 amino acids. The CDR3 spells CASSEQTNTEAFF. Incomplete CDR3 DNA: TGTGCCAGCAGTGAACAGACGAACACTGAA.

To note about this clone: Its ends do not fully match the called genes, so a read error is possible. The CDR3 end lies 3 residues beyond the end of the read and is filled in from the germline J gene. This sequence joins TRBV4-2 and TRBJ2-3; TRBD2 matches at 8 bases. The CDR3 spans 15 residues. CDR1 is LGHNA, CDR2 YNFKEQ, per germline. Partial CDR3 DNA: TGCGCCAGCAGCCAAGAACGGGGGGGGGCAGATACG. This codes for CASSQERGGADT. The CDR3 in its entirety is CASSQERGGADTQYF.

In the case of this clone: The read ends 3 residues before the CDR3 terminus; that terminus is restored from the germline J gene. The chain couples TRBV5-1 to TRBJ2-1, with 7 bases aligning to TRBD2. Germline CDR1 reads SGHRS; CDR2 reads YFSETQ. After removal of 0 bases from V and 2 bases from J, the junction contained 2 bases not matched to a gene. This CDR3 is 15 amino acids long. Incomplete CDR3 DNA: TGCGCCAGCAGCTTGGTAGCGGGCCCCTACAATGAG. Translated: CASSLVAGPYNE. The complete CDR3 sequence is CASSLVAGPYNEQFF.

Worth noting for this clone: The read finishes 3 residues shy of the CDR3 end, and the germline J gene is used to complete it. The genes are TRBV5-1 and TRBJ2-3; 11 bases align to TRBD1. CDR1 and CDR2 (germline): SGHRS, YFSETQ. Trimming cost V 4 bases and J 6 bases; bases outside gene matches: 10. The CDR3 extends over 16 amino acids. The CDR3 bases that were read are TGCGCCAGCAGCCCAGGACAGGGGGCGGTTTTGGATACG. Its protein is CASSPGQGAVLDT. The whole CDR3 protein reads CASSPGQGAVLDTQYF.

A word on this clone: From the germline J gene comes the end of the CDR3, since the read stops 3 residues before it. The gene calls are TRBV7-9 and TRBJ1-1, with 10 bases matching TRBD1. Germline CDR1 reads SEHNR; CDR2 reads FQNEAQ (reference sequence). The trim removed 4 bases at V and 5 bases at J, leaving 7 bases unmatched. There are 15 residues in the CDR3. The covered CDR3 bases are TGTGCCAGCAGCTCCCTACGACAGGGGGCGACTGAA. Amino acid sequence: CASSSLRQGATE. In full, the CDR3 is CASSSLRQGATEAFF.

Notes on this clone: The observed sequence ends 3 residues before the CDR3 terminus, with the missing tail filled in from the germline J gene. The chain recombines TRBV30 with TRBJ1-2; 7 bases are shared with TRBD1. V was clipped by 2 bases and J by 6 bases; unmatched bases: 6. CDR1 GTSNPN and CDR2 SVGIG come from the germline V gene (reference sequence). The CDR3 totals 13 residues. CDR3 protein: CAWSRSGTDGYTF. The DNA read from the CDR3 is TGTGCCTGGAGTCGCTCCGGGACAGATGGC.

Partial CDR3 DNA: TGTGCCAGCAGCATGATCCAGGGGAGG. This codes for CASSMIQGR. The complete CDR3 sequence is CASSMIQGRAFF. This rearrangement joins TRBV7-2 to TRBJ1-1; a possible D gene is TRBD1 (6 bases). The read terminates 3 residues before the CDR3 end, so the remaining end is supplied by the germline J gene. Per germline, CDR1 SGHTA and CDR2 FQGNSA. The CDR3 loop spans 12 amino acids.

With respect to this clone: The missing CDR3 end, 3 residues past where the read stops, is filled in from the germline J gene. The genes are TRBV19 and TRBJ1-5, with 9 positions matching TRBD1. The CDR3 consists of 16 residues. Germline CDR1 is LNHDA and CDR2 is SQIVND (reference sequence). Unmatched junction bases numbered 4, after V lost 4 bases and J lost 0 bases. CDR3 in amino acids: CASSKQGAVSNQPQHF. CDR3 DNA, as far as it was read: TGTGCCAGTAGTAAACAGGGGGCTGTTAGCAATCAGCCC.

Note on this clone: The read falls 3 residues short of the CDR3 end, and the missing part is taken from the germline J gene. V is TRBV2 and J is TRBJ2-1; tentatively, D is TRBD2 (5 bases). The germline V gene encodes CDR1 SNHLY and CDR2 FYNNEI. The CDR3 is 16 amino acids. The V end lost 4 bases, the J end lost 2 bases, and 15 bases lay between the germline ends. Partial CDR3 DNA: TGTGCCAGCAGTGGGAAGACTGCGACTACCTACAATGAG. Translating gives CASSGKTATTYNE. The entire CDR3 reads CASSGKTATTYNEQFF.

On this clone itself: The CDR3 end lies 3 residues beyond the end of the read and is filled in from the germline J gene. The chain recombines TRBV19 with TRBJ1-1; a weak D match, TRBD1 (6 bases). Germline CDR1 LNHDA, CDR2 SQIVND (reference sequence). The CDR3 spans 17 residues. V was shortened by 6 bases and J by 0 bases, with 20 bases between the two germline ends. CDR3 protein: CASSHLNFRGLNTEAFF. The sequenced part of the CDR3 DNA is TGTGCCAGTAGCCATCTGAATTTCAGGGGCCTGAACACTGAA.

A word on this clone: The missing CDR3 end, 3 residues past where the read stops, is filled in from the germline J gene. The chain combines TRBV7-2 with TRBJ2-7; the D gene is possibly TRBD1 (6 bases). From germline, CDR1 is SGHTA and CDR2 FQGNSA. V was clipped by 3 bases and J by 3 bases, with 12 bases between them. The CDR3 spans 14 residues. The CDR3 protein is CASSFTLQGYEQYF. The sequenced part of the CDR3 DNA is TGTGCCAGCAGCTTCACACTACAGGGCTACGAG.

On this clone: The read stops 3 residues short of the end of the CDR3; the missing end is completed from the germline J gene. This specimen includes other DNA sequences encoding the same CDR3. The rearrangement links TRBV2 to TRBJ2-2; TRBD2 matches at 12 bases. The CDR3 sequence is 16 residues long. With 3 bases clipped from V and 3 bases from J, the junction kept 2 bases outside the gene matches. Germline V CDR1 and CDR2: SNHLY, FYNNEI. The CDR3 here is CASSDGLAGHTGELFF. Incomplete CDR3 DNA: TGTGCCAGCAGTGACGGACTAGCGGGACACACCGGGGAG. Together with reference TRBV2 and TRBJ2-2, the CDR3 gives the full variable domain: EPEVTQTPSHQVTQMGQEVILRCVPISNHLYFYWYRQILGQKVEFLVSFYNNEISEKSEIFDDQFSVERPDGSNFTLKIRSTKLEDSAMYFCASSDGLAGHTGELFFGEGSRLTVL.

For this clone: The sequenced fragment ends 3 residues before the CDR3 boundary, so the rest is inferred from the germline J gene. The chain carries TRBV20-1 and TRBJ1-4; 8 bases line up with TRBD1. Germline-derived CDR1 and CDR2 are DFQATT and SNEGSKA (reference sequence). Trimming took 3 bases from V and 5 from J; bases not matched to a gene: 2. The CDR3 length is 13 residues. The CDR3 DNA, read in part, is TGCAGTGCTAGCGACAGGGGAAATGAAAAA. Amino acid sequence: CSASDRGNEK. The entire CDR3 sequence reads CSASDRGNEKLFF.

To note about this clone: With the read ending 3 residues before the CDR3 end, the germline J gene is used to fill in that end. V and J are TRBV5-4 and TRBJ1-1; the D gene is possibly TRBD1 (5 bases). With 4 bases removed from V and 4 bases from J, the gap between germline ends came to 20 bases. Germline V CDR1 and CDR2: SGHNT, YYREEE (reference sequence). The CDR3 runs to 16 residues. The DNA read from the CDR3 is TGTGCCAGCAGCCTGGGGGGGGATTTGGGGAGCACTGAA. It yields the protein CASSLGGDLGSTE. The CDR3 in its entirety is CASSLGGDLGSTEAFF. The whole variable domain, remainder taken from reference TRBV5-4 and TRBJ1-1, is ETGVTQSPTHLIKTRGQQVTLRCSSQSGHNTVSWYQQALGQGPQFIFQYYREEENGRGNFPPRFSGLQFPNYSSELNVNALELDDSALYLCASSLGGDLGSTEAFFGQGTRLTVV.

The chain's CDR3 is CASSLATGERYNEQFF. CDR3 bases read: TGTGCCAGCAGCTTAGCTACGGGGGAGAGATACAATGAG. V is TRBV7-2 and J is TRBJ2-1, with TRBD2 as a possible D gene (6 bases). Read sequence stops 3 residues before the CDR3 end, and the germline J gene provides the missing end. In germline, CDR1 is SGHTA, CDR2 FQGNSA. The CDR3 consists of 16 residues. Trimming took off 0 bases at V and 4 bases at J, with 13 bases between the two ends.

The CDR3 sequence is CSARDWTSSSTDTQYF. The sequenced part of the CDR3 DNA is TGCAGTGCTAGAGATTGGACTAGTTCTAGCACAGATACG. The chain joins TRBV20-1 to TRBJ2-3, with 7 bases that match TRBD2. The CDR3 is cut off 3 residues early in the read; its end comes from the germline J gene. This CDR3 region has 16 residues. Germline-derived CDR1 and CDR2 are DFQATT and SNEGSKA (reference sequence). Germline trimming cut 0 bases from V and 0 bases from J; bases unmatched to any gene: 6.

On this clone: Read coverage stops 3 residues before the CDR3 terminus; the germline J gene supplies the remainder. The chain joins TRBV5-1 to TRBJ1-4; D call uncertain. Trimming removed 4 bases at V and 6 bases at J, with 13 bases between. The CDR3 sequence is 14 residues long. Germline CDR1 SGHRS, CDR2 YFSETQ. The sequenced CDR3 bases are TGCGCCAGCAGCACTAGAACGCCGGATGAAAAA. Its protein is CASSTRTPDEK. The whole CDR3 reads CASSTRTPDEKLFF. The whole variable domain, remainder taken from reference TRBV5-1 and TRBJ1-4, is KAGVTQTPRYLIKTRGQQVTLSCSPISGHRSVSWYQQTPGQGLQFLFEYFSETQRNKGNFPGRFSGRQFSNSRSEMNVSTLELGDSALYLCASSTRTPDEKLFFGSGTQLSVL.

On this clone itself: The DNA ends 3 residues before the CDR3 does, and the rest of the CDR3 is filled in from the germline J gene. V gene TRBV7-2 combines with J gene TRBJ2-7; D gene uncertain. Between the trimmed V and J ends, which lost 2 bases and 3 bases, there was a span of 5 bases. This CDR3 spans 12 amino acids. Germline-derived CDR1 and CDR2 are SGHTA and FQGNSA. CDR3 residues: CASSLQYYEQYF. The sequenced part of the CDR3 DNA is TGTGCCAGCAGCTTACAGTACTACGAG. The entire variable domain, with the rest obtained from reference TRBV7-2 and TRBJ2-7, is as follows: GAGVSQSPSNKVTEKGKDVELRCDPISGHTALYWYRQSLGQGLEFLIYFQGNSAPDKSGLPSDRFSAERTGGSVSTLTIQRTQQEDSAVYLCASSLQYYEQYFGPGTRLTVT.

CDR3 loop: CASSTSGGPYNEQFF. The CDR3 DNA, read in part, is TGTGCCAGTAGTACTTCAGGGGGTCCCTACAATGAG. The rearrangement links TRBV19 to TRBJ2-1, with 7 bases lining up with TRBD1. The read comes to an end 3 residues before the CDR3 does, leaving the germline J gene to fill in the end. CDR1 and CDR2 from the germline V gene are LNHDA and SQIVND (reference sequence). There are 15 residues in the CDR3. V trimming: 4 bases; J trimming: 2 bases; junction bases outside the gene matches: 5.